These T cell receptor beta chains were read from a single sample in a study of OX40 agonist ivuxolimab in advanced cancers. Data came from immunoSEQ multiplex PCR; TCRdb stores just in-frame clones and leaves some out. The sample records some 79,000 clones, over 75% being singletons. Sample: CD4+ or CD8+ T cells sorted from blood, taken in a trial of the OX40 agonist ivuxolimab. These receptors were taken from an adult with an advanced solid tumor such as melanoma, head and neck, liver or kidney cancer. Both conserved end residues are part of each CDR3. A D gene is named only where the DNA matches it firmly. Size tells how often a clone was seen (once, few, many) or the class of an expanded clone, and some rows leave it out.

D,J,V,size,DNA,CDR3
TRBD2,TRBJ2-5,TRBV6-9,.,TGTGCCAGGGCCCCGTGGCTAGCGGGAGGGCAGTACTTC,CARAPWLAGGQYF
.,TRBJ2-3,TRBV11-3,.,TGTGCCAGCAGCTTAGTATTGGGGACCAATCCTCCAGATACGCAGTATTTT,CASSLVLGTNPPDTQYF
.,TRBJ2-2,TRBV27,.,TGTGCCAGCAGTTTGTGGGGGTCCGGGGAGCTGTTTTTT,CASSLWGSGELFF
TRBD1,TRBJ1-5,TRBV27,few,TGTGCCAGCAGTTTATCGGGCGGACAGGGTAGCAATCAGCCCCAGCATTTT,CASSLSGGQGSNQPQHF
.,TRBJ1-5,TRBV6-6,.,TGTGCCAGCAGTTACTCGAACGCGGGAGATCAGCCCCAGCATTTT,CASSYSNAGDQPQHF
.,TRBJ2-7,TRBV29-1,.,TGCAGCGTTGAAGGGCAGTCCTACGAGCAGTACTTC,CSVEGQSYEQYF
.,TRBJ2-7,TRBV20-1,.,TGCAGTGGGGCGAACTCCTACGAGCAGTACTTC,CSGANSYEQYF
.,TRBJ2-7,TRBV29-1,.,TGCAGCGTTGACAGTGGGTCTGGCGAGCAGTACTTC,CSVDSGSGEQYF
TRBD2,TRBJ2-5,TRBV19,once,TGTGCCAGTAGTAGCGGGAGGGCCAAGGGAGAGACCCAGTACTTC,CASSSGRAKGETQYF
TRBD2,TRBJ2-1,TRBV19,.,TGTGCCAGTATAGGGCTAGCGGGAGACAATGAGCAGTTCTTC,CASIGLAGDNEQFF
.,TRBJ2-7,TRBV5-6,.,TGTGCCAGCAGCTTGACGGGCCGGACCTACGAGCAGTACTTC,CASSLTGRTYEQYF
TRBD1,TRBJ2-1,TRBV6-1,.,TGTGCCAGCAGTGAACCGGGACAGTCGGTCGGTGGGTTCTTC,CASSEPGQSVGGFF
TRBD2,TRBJ2-5,TRBV10-1,.,TGCGCCAGCAGCCCCGGGATAGCGGGACCGGGAGAGACCCAGTACTTC,CASSPGIAGPGETQYF
.,TRBJ2-3,TRBV27,.,TGTGCCAGCAGTCCCATGGGGCGCTACACAGATACGCAGTATTTT,CASSPMGRYTDTQYF
.,TRBJ2-1,TRBV28,.,TGTGCCAGCAGTTTCGGAGGGGAAAGAAACAATGAGCAGTTCTTC,CASSFGGERNNEQFF
TRBD1,TRBJ1-4,TRBV5-1,.,TGCGCCAGCAGGGCCGGGACAGGGACTGAAAAACTGTTTTTT,CASRAGTGTEKLFF
.,TRBJ1-1,TRBV5-1,once,TGCGCCAGCAGCAAGGAAGGGGGGCACGGCACTGAAGCTTTCTTT,CASSKEGGHGTEAFF
.,TRBJ2-3,TRBV11-1,.,TGTGCCAGCAGCTTAGGTGTGGCTAGCGGCACAGATACGCAGTATTTT,CASSLGVASGTDTQYF
.,TRBJ2-1,TRBV4-2,.,TGTGCCAGCAGCCAACCGGGACTCCCCCACAATGAGCAGTTCTTC,CASSQPGLPHNEQFF
.,TRBJ2-6,TRBV7-7,.,TGTGCTAGCAGCCCAGTGGGCGGACCATCTGGGGCCAACGTCCTGACTTTC,CASSPVGGPSGANVLTF
TRBD2,TRBJ2-7,TRBV7-3,.,TGTGCCAGCAGCTTAAAAGGAGCGGGAGGATACGAGCAGTACTTC,CASSLKGAGGYEQYF
TRBD2,TRBJ2-2,TRBV5-1,.,TGCGCCAGCAGCTTGGGGGGAGGGCCCACCGCCGGGGAGCTGTTTTTT,CASSLGGGPTAGELFF
.,TRBJ2-1,TRBV7-8,.,TGTGCCAGCAGCCGCGGAGTGGTTAGGGGCTCCTACAATGAGCAGTTCTTC,CASSRGVVRGSYNEQFF
TRBD1,TRBJ2-5,TRBV5-1,.,TGCGCCAGCAGCCCGGGACAGGCTGGACAAGAGACCCAGTACTTC,CASSPGQAGQETQYF
.,TRBJ1-4,TRBV19,few,TGTGCCAGTAGTATAGGGGATGAAAAACTGTTTTTT,CASSIGDEKLFF
TRBD2,TRBJ2-5,TRBV7-6,.,TGTGCCAGCAGCCAGGCGGGAGGGCCGGGAGAGACCCAGTACTTC,CASSQAGGPGETQYF
TRBD2,TRBJ2-7,TRBV6-5,.,TGTGCCAGCAGTTACTCGAGCGGGACCCCCCCAAGCGAGCAGTACTTC,CASSYSSGTPPSEQYF
.,TRBJ2-5,TRBV7-9,.,TGTGCCAGCAGCTTAGTTGGGTCGGAACAAGAGACCCAGTACTTC,CASSLVGSEQETQYF
TRBD2,TRBJ2-3,TRBV5-6,.,TGTGCCAGCAGCTTCTGGACTAGCGGGAGAACGCAGTATTTT,CASSFWTSGRTQYF
TRBD2,TRBJ2-3,TRBV19,once,TGTGCCAGTAGTATAGACTCCTTCGGGACTAGCGCCACAGATACGCAGTATTTT,CASSIDSFGTSATDTQYF